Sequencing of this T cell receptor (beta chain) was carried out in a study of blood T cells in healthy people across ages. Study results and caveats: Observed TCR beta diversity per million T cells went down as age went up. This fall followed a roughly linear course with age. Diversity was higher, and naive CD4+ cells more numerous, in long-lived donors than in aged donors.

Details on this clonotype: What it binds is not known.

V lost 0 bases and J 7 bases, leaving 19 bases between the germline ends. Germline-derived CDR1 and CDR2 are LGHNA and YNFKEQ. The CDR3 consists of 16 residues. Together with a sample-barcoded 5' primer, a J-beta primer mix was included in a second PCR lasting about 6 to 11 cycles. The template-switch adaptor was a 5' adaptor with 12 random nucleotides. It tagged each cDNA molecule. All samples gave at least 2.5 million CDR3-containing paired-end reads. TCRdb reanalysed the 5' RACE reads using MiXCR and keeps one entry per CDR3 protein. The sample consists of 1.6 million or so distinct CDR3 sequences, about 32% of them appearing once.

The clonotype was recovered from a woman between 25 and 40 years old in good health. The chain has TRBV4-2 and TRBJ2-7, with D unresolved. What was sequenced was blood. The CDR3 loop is CASSQDSHPSLREQYF. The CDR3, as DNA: TGTGCCAGCAGCCAAGATTCTCACCCGAGCCTGAGGGAGCAGTACTTC.